Here is one TCR beta chain with its context. As yet, its antigen is unknown. TCRdb redid the calling of the 5' RACE reads with MiXCR, one entry per CDR3 protein. The data contain 340,000 or so distinct CDR3 sequences, approximately 12% of them singletons. This entry belongs to a study of T-cell memory formation after mild COVID-19. The study's findings and limits: The SARS-CoV-2 specificity of second-wave clones reaching peak at day 37 remained unverified. Mainly CM and EM harbored the contracting CD4+ clones; mainly EMRA harbored the CD8+ ones.

The sequencing sample was made of PBMCs or a T cell subset sorted from them (not recorded which). The receptor's source is a man aged 18 to 29 who had mild COVID-19 (a few samples of this study predate the infection). Cell type and time point are not known.

CDR3 DNA sequence: TGTGCCAGCAGCGTGAGTTTAGCGGGGGGCTCTAGCACAGATACGCAGTATTTT. This encodes CASSVSLAGGSSTDTQYF. The V and J genes are TRBV9 and TRBJ2-3; 10 nucleotides agree with TRBD2. CDR1 and CDR2 from the germline V gene are SGDLS and YYNGEE. Losses at the gene ends were 2 bases for V and 0 bases for J; bases not matched to a gene: 9. This CDR3 is built from 18 residues.